The rows below give T cell receptor beta chains drawn from one sample of a study of OX40 agonist ivuxolimab in advanced cancers. Using immunoSEQ multiplex PCR, the repertoire was profiled, and TCRdb retains in-frame clones only, with some absent. The data contain 70,000 to 95,000 clones, around 90% of them singletons. Sequenced material: CD4+ or CD8+ T cells sorted from blood, taken in a trial of the OX40 agonist ivuxolimab. The receptors were sampled from an adult with an advanced solid tumor such as melanoma, head and neck, liver or kidney cancer. Each CDR3 is given with its conserved first and last residue. The D gene is left open where the match is weak. The listing skips clone size in some rows; elsewhere it reads once, few, many or a size class.

CASSFPGTSGTYEQYF,TGTGCCAGCAGCTTCCCCGGGACTAGCGGAACCTACGAGCAGTACTTC,.,TRBD2,TRBV11-2,TRBJ2-7
CASSIALGRYTF,TGTGCCAGTAGTATAGCGTTGGGCCGCTACACCTTC,.,.,TRBV19,TRBJ1-2
CASSSTGGRGTDTQYF,TGTGCCAGCAGCTCAACAGGGGGCCGTGGCACAGATACGCAGTATTTT,.,TRBD1,TRBV6-7,TRBJ2-3
CASSLAVGSRETQYF,TGTGCCAGCAGCTTAGCTGTCGGGAGCAGGGAGACCCAGTACTTC,.,.,TRBV11-2,TRBJ2-5
CASPSIRGTGELFF,TGTGCCAGCCCCTCGATCAGGGGCACCGGGGAGCTGTTTTTT,.,.,TRBV6-1,TRBJ2-2
CASSVLGTGSNQPQHF,TGTGCCAGTAGTGTATTAGGGACAGGAAGCAATCAGCCCCAGCATTTT,.,TRBD1,TRBV19,TRBJ1-5
CASSLGSNTEAFF,TGTGCCAGCAGCTTAGGCTCAAACACTGAAGCTTTCTTT,.,.,TRBV7-8,TRBJ1-1
CASSLGQGAQETQYF,TGTGCCAGCAGCTTGGGACAGGGGGCTCAAGAGACCCAGTACTTC,.,TRBD1,TRBV11-2,TRBJ2-5
CASRDSPFDTIYF,TGTGCCAGCAGAGACTCCCCGTTTGACACCATATATTTT,.,.,TRBV6-5,TRBJ1-3
CASSLEFRGSYTF,TGTGCCAGCAGCTTGGAGTTTAGAGGGAGCTACACCTTC,.,.,TRBV5-6,TRBJ1-2
CASSQSWYQETQYF,TGCGCCAGCAGCCAGAGCTGGTACCAAGAGACCCAGTACTTC,.,.,TRBV5-1,TRBJ2-5
CASSPPGQGTGPQHF,TGTGCCAGCTCACCACCGGGACAGGGGACCGGGCCCCAGCATTTT,.,TRBD1,TRBV18,TRBJ1-5
CATSRDRMGIQYF,TGTGCCACCAGCAGAGACAGGATGGGCATTCAGTACTTC,.,.,TRBV15,TRBJ2-4
CASSQENSMTYEQYF,TGTGCCAGCAGCCAAGAGAATTCCATGACCTACGAGCAGTACTTC,.,.,TRBV5-4,TRBJ2-7
CASRTPGLYEQYF,TGCGCCAGCAGAACTCCGGGACTCTACGAGCAGTACTTC,.,.,TRBV10-2,TRBJ2-7
CASSPNTSPETQYF,TGTGCCAGCAGTCCCAACACTAGCCCAGAGACCCAGTACTTC,.,.,TRBV6-6,TRBJ2-5
CASSFRGGGYGYTF,TGTGCCAGCAGTTTTCGCGGTGGTGGTTATGGCTACACCTTC,.,.,TRBV27,TRBJ1-2
CASSTDHQCEQYF,TGTGCCAGCAGCACCGACCATCAGTGCGAGCAGTACTTC,.,.,TRBV27,TRBJ2-7
CASSSSGAHRNLYEQYF,TGCGCCAGCAGCTCCTCAGGGGCTCATCGCAACTTATACGAGCAGTACTTC,once,.,TRBV5-1,TRBJ2-7
CSAPSLAGVSYNEQFF,TGCAGCGCTCCGTCACTAGCGGGAGTTTCCTACAATGAGCAGTTCTTC,.,TRBD2,TRBV29-1,TRBJ2-1
CASSSWDRENTGELFF,TGTGCCAGCAGCTCCTGGGACAGGGAGAATACCGGGGAGCTGTTTTTT,.,TRBD1,TRBV5-4,TRBJ2-2
CASSLPGAREQYF,TGCGCCAGCAGCTTGCCGGGGGCGCGAGAGCAGTACTTC,once,.,TRBV5-1,TRBJ2-7
CASSDGQGRGLRETQYF,TGCGCCAGCAGCGATGGACAGGGAAGGGGGTTGCGAGAGACCCAGTACTTC,.,TRBD1,TRBV5-1,TRBJ2-5
CASSFFIRDSLYEQYF,TGTGCCAGCAGTTTCTTCATCCGGGACTCCCTATACGAGCAGTACTTC,.,.,TRBV27,TRBJ2-7
CASKLGYTTDTQYF,TGCGCCAGTAAATTAGGGTATACGACAGATACGCAGTATTTT,.,.,TRBV5-1,TRBJ2-3
CASSLKQGGFYNEQFF,TGCGCCAGCAGCTTAAAACAGGGGGGTTTCTACAATGAGCAGTTCTTC,once,TRBD1,TRBV5-1,TRBJ2-1
CASSSLAGTHSYEQYF,TGTGCCAGTAGTAGTCTAGCGGGGACTCACTCCTACGAGCAGTACTTC,.,TRBD2,TRBV19,TRBJ2-7
CASHSGGTNYGYTF,TGTGCCAGTCATTCTGGTGGGACTAACTATGGCTACACCTTC,.,.,TRBV19,TRBJ1-2
CASSLTSGQETQYF,TGTGCCAGCAGCTTGACTAGCGGCCAGGAGACCCAGTACTTC,once,TRBD2,TRBV5-4,TRBJ2-5
CASSSPGMNTEAFF,TGCGCCAGCAGCTCTCCTGGGATGAACACTGAAGCTTTCTTT,.,.,TRBV5-1,TRBJ1-1
CASSLISRGPTDTQYF,TGTGCCAGCAGCTTAATCTCTCGCGGACCCACAGATACGCAGTATTTT,.,.,TRBV7-6,TRBJ2-3
CASSPIAGGPDTQYF,TGTGCCAGCTCACCAATAGCGGGAGGTCCAGATACGCAGTATTTT,.,TRBD2,TRBV18,TRBJ2-3
CASSYVESYNEQFF,TGTGCCAGCAGTTACGTAGAGTCCTACAATGAGCAGTTCTTC,.,.,TRBV6-5,TRBJ2-1
CASSRALASLISKEQFF,TGTGCCAGCAGCCGGGCCCTAGCTTCTCTAATCTCTAAAGAGCAGTTCTTC,once,.,TRBV11-2,TRBJ2-1
CASSPGLAGGPEDTQYF,TGTGCCAGCAGCCCCGGACTAGCGGGGGGGCCAGAGGATACGCAGTATTTT,.,TRBD2,TRBV5-4,TRBJ2-3
CASSLAGGGETQYF,TGTGCCAGCAGCTTAGCGGGGGGTGGGGAGACCCAGTACTTC,.,.,TRBV7-9,TRBJ2-5
CASSLGALDFGGYTF,TGTGCCAGCAGCTTAGGGGCACTGGACTTCGGGGGCTACACCTTC,.,.,TRBV11-2,TRBJ1-2
CASSFITGGSNQPQHF,TGTGCCAGCAGTTTTATTACAGGGGGGAGCAATCAGCCCCAGCATTTT,.,TRBD1,TRBV7-9,TRBJ1-5
CASSPSIHRGQTGELFF,TGTGCCAGCAGTCCTTCTATACACAGGGGCCAAACCGGGGAGCTGTTTTTT,.,TRBD1,TRBV27,TRBJ2-2